The 7 T cell receptor beta chains in this list originate from one sample, sequenced in a study of OX40 agonist ivuxolimab in advanced cancers. Generated by immunoSEQ multiplex PCR, the TCRdb table keeps only in-frame clones and is missing some. The table records roughly 76,000 clones, roughly 86% of them present only once. Sequenced material: CD4+ or CD8+ T cells sorted from blood, taken in a trial of the OX40 agonist ivuxolimab. The receptors originated from an adult with an advanced solid tumor such as melanoma, head and neck, liver or kidney cancer.

J is TRBJ1-2 and V is TRBV5-4; perhaps TRBD1 as D (5 bases). CDR1 is SGHNT, CDR2 YYREEE, per germline (reference sequence). V shed 0 bases and J shed 2 bases, with 11 bases lying between them. The CDR3 runs 15 residues. The CDR3 DNA is TGTGCCAGCAGCTTGGATCGGGGGGAGAACTATGGCTACACCTTC. This translates into CASSLDRGENYGYTF.

V and J are TRBV19 and TRBJ1-6; unclear D gene. V shed 1 base and J shed 6 bases, with 19 bases lying between them. CDR3 size: 18 residues. Germline V gene lookup returns CDR1 LNHDA and CDR2 SQIVND (reference sequence). This CDR3 is CASSIGQGGQNLNSPLHF. The DNA of the CDR3 is TGTGCCAGTAGTATAGGTCAAGGTGGCCAGAACCTTAATTCACCCCTCCACTTT. The full variable domain, completed using reference TRBV19 and TRBJ1-6, is DGGITQSPKYLFRKEGQNVTLSCEQNLNHDAMYWYRQDPGQGLRLIYYSQIVNDFQKGDIAEGYSVSREKKESFPLTVTSAQKNPTAFYLCASSIGQGGQNLNSPLHFGNGTRLTVT.

J is TRBJ2-7 and V is TRBV29-1; D is unclear. V lost 4 bases and J 1 base, leaving 14 bases between the germline ends. CDR3 length: 14 residues. Per the germline V gene, CDR1 is SQVTM and CDR2 is ANQGSEA. The CDR3 reads CSVGGRSTSYEQYF. DNA for the CDR3: TGCAGCGTTGGCGGCAGGAGTACTTCCTACGAGCAGTACTTC.

This clone has only a few counts. The chain uses TRBV7-8 and TRBJ2-2; 9 bases map to TRBD2. V lost 6 bases, J lost 7 bases, and 12 bases stayed unmatched. CDR3 size: 16 residues. Germline CDR1 SGHVS, CDR2 FQNEAQ. Written as DNA, the CDR3 is TGTGCCAGCAGTCCTCGGGCAATAGCGGGGGTCGGGGAGCTGTTTTTT. The encoded protein is CASSPRAIAGVGELFF. Combining the CDR3 with reference TRBV7-8 and TRBJ2-2 gives the whole variable domain GAGVSQSPRYKVAKRGQDVALRCDPISGHVSLFWYQQALGQGPEFLTYFQNEAQLDKSGLPSDRFFAERPEGSVSTLKIQRTQQEDSAVYLCASSPRAIAGVGELFFGEGSRLTVL.

V usage is TRBV9 and J usage is TRBJ2-2; D possibly corresponds to TRBD1 (5 bases). The V end lost 5 bases, the J end lost 0 bases, and 11 bases lay between the germline ends. Germline V CDR1 and CDR2: SGDLS, YYNGEE. This CDR3 has 15 amino acids. CDR3 in DNA: TGTGCCAGCAGTATCTCGACAGCGAACACCGGGGAGCTGTTTTTT. The encoded protein is CASSISTANTGELFF.

The J gene is TRBJ1-4, the V gene TRBV28; D might be TRBD1 (6 bases). The V gene's germline CDR1 is MDHEN and CDR2 SYDVKM. Trimming removed 2 bases at V and 6 bases at J, with 13 bases between. The CDR3 runs to 15 residues. The CDR3 region has the DNA TGTGCCAGCAGTTTAGCGGGGAGGGGGGATGAAAAACTGTTTTTT. The encoded protein is CASSLAGRGDEKLFF.

This clone turned up a few times. The rearrangement links TRBV15 to TRBJ1-1; D remains ambiguous. The CDR3 contains 15 residues. With 3 bases removed from V and 4 bases from J, the gap between germline ends came to 15 bases. Germline values: CDR1 LNHNV, CDR2 YYDKDF (reference sequence). Here the CDR3 DNA reads TGTGCCACCAGCAGGGACCTAACGTGGGGCACTGAAGCTTTCTTT. Translation gives CATSRDLTWGTEAFF.